These 12 T cell receptor beta chains were sequenced from one sample in a study of cytomegalovirus exposure and HLA in healthy donors. The PCR made use of 60 Vbeta and 13 Jbeta primers. The method was immunoSEQ multiplex PCR; TCRdb's version includes in-frame clones alone and lacks a portion of them. This sample has 100,000 to 150,000 clones; about 80% occur once, and the top ten carry roughly 3.7%. What was sequenced was PBMCs. These receptor sequences come from a woman between 35 and 50 years old in good health and CMV-seropositive.

The V and J genes are TRBV9 and TRBJ2-1, with 11 bases aligning to TRBD2. The CDR3 is 15 amino acids. J gave up 5 bases and V 5 bases, and 6 bases lay outside the gene matches. Germline V CDR1 and CDR2: SGDLS, YYNGEE. CDR3 sequence (DNA): TGTGCCAGCAGTGGACCACTAGCGGGGGACAATGAGCAGTTCTTC. It specifies CASSGPLAGDNEQFF.

This chain links TRBV2 with TRBJ1-4; 8 positions match TRBD1. This CDR3 comprises 15 residues. After removal of 4 bases from V and 8 bases from J, the junction contained 9 bases not matched to a gene. Germline CDR1 and CDR2: SNHLY and FYNNEI. CDR3 DNA sequence: TGTGCCAGCAGTGCCACAGGGGGGAAATCAGAAAAACTGTTTTTT. It encodes CASSATGGKSEKLFF.

The CDR3 DNA reads as TGTGCCAGCAGCACATATAGTGGGGCAGGATATGGCTACACCTTC. This translates into CASSTYSGAGYGYTF. The gene calls are TRBV5-4 and TRBJ1-2, with D perhaps TRBD1 (5 bases). CDR1 is SGHNT, CDR2 YYREEE, per germline (reference sequence). Trimming stripped 4 bases from V and 5 bases from J, with 18 bases between. The CDR3 is 15 residues long. The full variable domain, its missing parts supplied by reference TRBV5-4 and TRBJ1-2, is ETGVTQSPTHLIKTRGQQVTLRCSSQSGHNTVSWYQQALGQGPQFIFQYYREEENGRGNFPPRFSGLQFPNYSSELNVNALELDDSALYLCASSTYSGAGYGYTFGSGTRLTVV.

J is TRBJ2-2 and V is TRBV10-2, with a possible D match to TRBD1 (6 bases). The V gene lost 4 bases and the J gene lost 3 bases, with 9 bases spanning the gap. Germline assignment: CDR1 WSHSY and CDR2 SAAADI. The CDR3 sequence is 14 residues long. The CDR3 protein is CASSAAGDTGELFF. In DNA, the CDR3 is TGCGCCAGCAGTGCGGCAGGGGACACCGGGGAGCTGTTTTTT.

The sample holds a few counts of this clone. This sequence joins TRBV9 and TRBJ1-2; 7 bases are a match to TRBD1. The V gene end was trimmed by 3 bases and the J gene end by 13 bases; junction bases not matched to a gene: 12. Germline CDR1 is SGDLS and CDR2 is YYNGEE. This CDR3 spans 13 amino acids. CDR3: CASSALRDSHCTF. The CDR3 DNA follows: TGTGCCAGCAGCGCCCTCCGGGACAGCCATTGCACCTTC.

The chain recombines TRBV5-1 with TRBJ2-3; D is possibly TRBD2 (6 bases). Germline V gene data show CDR1 as SGHRS and CDR2 as YFSETQ. The CDR3 runs to 15 residues. V was pared by 4 bases and J by 6 bases, with 18 bases between. Written as DNA, the CDR3 is TGCGCCAGCAGCCGGGGGACGGCTCCAGAGGATACGCAGTATTTT. It is translated as CASSRGTAPEDTQYF.

Remarks on this clone: The junction differs from germline at one of its ends, possibly a read error. V gene TRBV7-9 combines with J gene TRBJ2-3; D is unresolved. In germline, CDR1 is SEHNR, CDR2 FQNEAQ (reference sequence). This CDR3 has 12 amino acids. CDR3 nucleotides: TGTTCCAGCAGCTTATCTCCCGATACGCAGTATTTT. Its translation is CSSSLSPDTQYF. Full variable domain (rest looked up from reference TRBV7-9 and TRBJ2-3): DTGVSQNPRHKITKRGQNVTFRCDPISEHNRLYWYRQTLGQGPEFLTYFQNEAQLEKSRLLSDRFSAERPKGSFSTLEIQRTEQGDSAMYLCSSSLSPDTQYFGPGTRLTVL.

The CDR3 loop is CASSKWDRGYGTDTQYF. In DNA form, the CDR3 reads TGTGCCAGCAGCAAGTGGGACAGGGGGTACGGCACAGATACGCAGTATTTT. The gene calls are TRBV21-1 and TRBJ2-3; the DNA was not used to check the table's D call, TRBD1. TRBV21-1 is designated a pseudogene. This CDR3 region has 17 residues.

The V and J genes are TRBV2 and TRBJ1-1, with D possibly matching TRBD1 (6 bases). V shed 2 bases and J shed 0 bases, with 7 bases lying between them. Germline V gene data show CDR1 as SNHLY and CDR2 as FYNNEI. This CDR3 spans 14 amino acids. The CDR3 loop is CASSERGLNTEAFF. CDR3 DNA: TGTGCCAGCAGTGAAAGGGGGTTGAACACTGAAGCTTTCTTT. Supplemented by reference TRBV2 and TRBJ1-1, the full variable domain reads EPEVTQTPSHQVTQMGQEVILRCVPISNHLYFYWYRQILGQKVEFLVSFYNNEISEKSEIFDDQFSVERPDGSNFTLKIRSTKLEDSAMYFCASSERGLNTEAFFGQGTRLTVV.

This clone has only a few counts. CDR3 in DNA: TGTGCCAGCTCACGCACGGACAGAGAAGCTTTCTTT. Amino acids: CASSRTDREAFF. The V and J genes are TRBV18 and TRBJ1-1; TRBD1 is a possible D gene (6 bases). Germline CDR1 reads KGHSH; CDR2 reads LQKENI. The V end was cut by 4 bases, the J end by 8 bases, with 11 bases between. The CDR3 is 12 amino acids.

V is TRBV2 and J is TRBJ1-4, with D possibly matching TRBD1 (5 bases). Per germline, CDR1 SNHLY and CDR2 FYNNEI. This CDR3 spans 16 amino acids. Trimming cost V 5 bases and J 5 bases, with 18 bases left between them. CDR3 region: CASSPGTLSPNEKLFF. CDR3 coding DNA: TGTGCCAGCAGTCCCGGGACTCTCAGCCCGAATGAAAAACTGTTTTTT.

This clone has just a few counts. The rearrangement joins TRBV4-3 to TRBJ2-7; tentative D call: TRBD1 (5 bases). The V end lost 4 bases, the J end lost 4 bases, and 14 bases lay between the germline ends. The length of the CDR3 is 14 residues. CDR1 is LGHNA, CDR2 YSLEER, per germline. The CDR3 loop reads CASSPEAGIYEQYF. Here the CDR3 DNA reads TGCGCCAGCAGCCCTGAAGCAGGGATTTACGAGCAGTACTTC.